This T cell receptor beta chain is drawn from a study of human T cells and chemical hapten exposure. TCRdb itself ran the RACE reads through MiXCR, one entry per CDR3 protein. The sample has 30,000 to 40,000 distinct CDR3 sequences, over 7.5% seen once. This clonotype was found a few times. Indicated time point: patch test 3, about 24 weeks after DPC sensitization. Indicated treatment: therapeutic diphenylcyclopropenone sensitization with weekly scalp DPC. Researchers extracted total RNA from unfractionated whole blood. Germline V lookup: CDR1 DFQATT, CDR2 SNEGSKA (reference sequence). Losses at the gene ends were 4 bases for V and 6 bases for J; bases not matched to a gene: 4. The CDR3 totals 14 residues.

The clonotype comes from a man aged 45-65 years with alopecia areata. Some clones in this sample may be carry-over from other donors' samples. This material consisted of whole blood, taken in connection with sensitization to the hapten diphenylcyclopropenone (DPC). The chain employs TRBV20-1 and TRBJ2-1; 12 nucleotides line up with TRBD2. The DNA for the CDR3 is TGCAGTGCTACCCGGACTAGCGGGGTCAATGAGCAGTTCTTC. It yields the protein CSATRTSGVNEQFF.